Listed below are T cell receptor beta chains from one sample, sequenced in a study of identifying expanded T cells in peripheral blood. The method was immunoSEQ multiplex PCR; TCRdb's version includes in-frame clones alone and lacks a portion of them. The top ten hold 8.4% of the sample, which has over 100,000 clones, 88% seen once. The sample consisted of blood. The receptors come from a person aged 18 to 70 in good health. Each CDR3 is given without its conserved first and last residue. The D gene is left open where the match is weak. Clone sizes are given selectively: once, few, many, or a class where the clone is expanded.

- | TRBJ2-7 | - | TRBV2 | ATRVGGDEQY
- | TRBJ1-2 | - | TRBV27 | ASSGGPGYT
- | TRBJ1-1 | once | TRBV7-2 | ASSLAFIRVEAF
- | TRBJ1-3 | - | TRBV11-2 | ASRQAGVSGNTIY
- | TRBJ2-1 | once | TRBV5-1 | ASSDGLNNEQF
- | TRBJ2-7 | - | TRBV10-2 | ASSEPTGYEQY
- | TRBJ1-1 | once | TRBV5-1 | ASRRSQGNTEAF
- | TRBJ1-4 | - | TRBV30 | AWSEGVNEKLF
- | TRBJ2-5 | few | TRBV5-6 | ASSFVGSQETQY
- | TRBJ2-7 | - | TRBV6-1 | ATPKGAYEQY
- | TRBJ2-7 | - | TRBV5-1 | ASSLAAGAREQY
- | TRBJ2-2 | - | TRBV19 | ASSMNAGELF
- | TRBJ1-1 | - | TRBV27 | ASSFRRMNTEAF
TRBD1 | TRBJ2-7 | - | TRBV28 | ASSDGTGDEQY
- | TRBJ2-2 | - | TRBV7-3 | ASSYTGYGELF
- | TRBJ2-1 | - | TRBV7-6 | ASSLGSSGSTYNEQF
- | TRBJ2-1 | - | TRBV9 | ASSSRGAPSSYNEQF
- | TRBJ2-2 | - | TRBV7-2 | ASSSPTNTGELF
TRBD1 | TRBJ1-1 | - | TRBV7-9 | ASSYGTGGRTEAF
- | TRBJ2-5 | once | TRBV5-1 | ASSLNNQRETQY
TRBD2 | TRBJ2-1 | - | TRBV14 | ASRRTSGGYEQF
- | TRBJ1-4 | - | TRBV30 | AWTGKGLTNEKLF
TRBD1 | TRBJ1-3 | once | TRBV5-8 | ASSLWGQGSGNTIY
TRBD1 | TRBJ1-2 | - | TRBV7-3 | ASSFNRDRGGYT
- | TRBJ2-3 | once | TRBV6-6 | ASRMAGTTDTQY
- | TRBJ1-4 | - | TRBV7-2 | ASSLTAFNEKLF
TRBD2 | TRBJ2-7 | - | TRBV11-3 | ASSGLTSDEQY
- | TRBJ2-5 | - | TRBV7-2 | ASSLASQLQETQY
- | TRBJ1-2 | - | TRBV21-1 | ASRQGPAFYGYT
TRBD1 | TRBJ1-2 | - | TRBV19 | ASSIQNPPDPGQGAGGYT
TRBD1 | TRBJ2-5 | - | TRBV2 | ASSRTNRDRVWTQY
TRBD2 | TRBJ2-5 | - | TRBV19 | ASSMWTSGGETQY
TRBD1 | TRBJ1-1 | - | TRBV10-3 | AISDRGMWAF
- | TRBJ1-4 | - | TRBV7-2 | ASTTGANNEKLF
- | TRBJ2-5 | once | TRBV7-2 | ASRPLATETQY
- | TRBJ2-6 | once | TRBV5-1 | ASSFDSSLSGANVLT
- | TRBJ2-5 | - | TRBV2 | ASSERQIQETQY
TRBD1 | TRBJ1-1 | - | TRBV15 | ATSRSRDRGTEAF
TRBD1 | TRBJ2-1 | once | TRBV5-1 | ASSQGQGDYNEQF